The clone carrying this T cell receptor (beta chain) has a handful of counts. Its antigen remains unidentified. This sample was taken from a study of T cells in Graves' hyperthyroidism and ophthalmopathy. Overall study findings and caveats: Ophthalmopathy stood apart from stable hyperthyroidism in a 13 V-J model.

The blood sample was taken at first hyperthyroidism diagnosis, before any ophthalmopathy symptoms. PBMCs stemmed from about 9.7 ml fresh peripheral blood. Researchers amplified the TCR beta CDR3 regions from RNA transcripts. Using the HTBI primer set, a first-round RT-PCR was run on the TCR CDR3. TCRdb redid the calling of the multiplex PCR reads with MiXCR, one entry per CDR3 protein. The sample yields more than 300,000 distinct CDR3 sequences, about 18% seen once. Germline CDR1 MGHRA, CDR2 YSYEKL. The CDR3 length is 14 residues. Trimming left V 6 bases short and J 3 bases short, with 14 bases between.

The chain employs TRBV4-1 and TRBJ1-1, with a tentative D call TRBD1 (5 bases). The sequence came from a young woman with Graves' hyperthyroidism that later progressed to Graves' ophthalmopathy. Sequencing was performed on blood. DNA of the CDR3: TGCGCCAGCAGTCCGACAGTTTTCCACACTGAAGCTTTCTTT. It yields the protein CASSPTVFHTEAFF.